This T cell receptor beta chain was recorded in a study of cytomegalovirus exposure and HLA in healthy donors. The PCR ran on 60 Vbeta and 13 Jbeta primers. Here immunoSEQ multiplex PCR was the method, and the copy in TCRdb shows in-frame clones only, minus some. Among approximately 110,000 clones listed, 50% to 70% were seen once. The CDR3 has 15 residues. From germline, CDR1 is SGHVS and CDR2 FNYEAQ. Deletions cut 1 base from V and 0 bases from J, with 7 bases between. This TCR came from a young man in good health and CMV-seropositive. This chain uses TRBV7-6 with TRBJ1-3; the D is unclear. The source material was PBMCs. CDR3 in amino acids: CASSLGPLSGNTIYF. The DNA of the CDR3 is TGTGCCAGCAGCTTAGGGCCCCTCTCTGGAAACACCATATATTTT.